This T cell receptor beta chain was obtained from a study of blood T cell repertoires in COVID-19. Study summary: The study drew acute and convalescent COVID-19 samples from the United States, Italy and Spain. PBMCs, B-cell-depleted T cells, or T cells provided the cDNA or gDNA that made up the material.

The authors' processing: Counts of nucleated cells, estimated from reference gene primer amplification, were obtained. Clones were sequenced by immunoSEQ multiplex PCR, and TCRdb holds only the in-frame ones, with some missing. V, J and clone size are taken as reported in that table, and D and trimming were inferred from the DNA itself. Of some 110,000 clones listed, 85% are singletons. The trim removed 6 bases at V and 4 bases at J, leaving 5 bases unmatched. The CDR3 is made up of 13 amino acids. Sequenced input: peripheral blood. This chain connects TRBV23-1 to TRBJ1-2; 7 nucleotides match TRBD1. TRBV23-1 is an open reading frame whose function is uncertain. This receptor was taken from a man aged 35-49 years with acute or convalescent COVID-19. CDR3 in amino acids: CASSLDRPYGYTF. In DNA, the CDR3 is TGCGCCAGCAGCCTGGACAGGCCCTATGGCTACACCTTC.